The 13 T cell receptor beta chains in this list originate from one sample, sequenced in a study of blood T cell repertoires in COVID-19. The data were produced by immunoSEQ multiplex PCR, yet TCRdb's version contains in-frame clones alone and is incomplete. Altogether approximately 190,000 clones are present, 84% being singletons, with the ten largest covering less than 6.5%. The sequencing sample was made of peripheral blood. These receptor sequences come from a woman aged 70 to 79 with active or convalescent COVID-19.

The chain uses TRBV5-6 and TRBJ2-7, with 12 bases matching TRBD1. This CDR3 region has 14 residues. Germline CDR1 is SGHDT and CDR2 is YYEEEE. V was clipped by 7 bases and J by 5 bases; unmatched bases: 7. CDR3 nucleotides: TGTGCCAGCCGTTGGGGGACAGGGGGCGACGAGCAGTACTTC. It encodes CASRWGTGGDEQYF. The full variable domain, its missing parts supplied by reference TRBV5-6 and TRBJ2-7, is DAGVTQSPTHLIKTRGQQVTLRCSPKSGHDTVSWYQQALGQGPQFIFQYYEEEERQRGNFPDRFSGHQFPNYSSELNVNALLLGDSALYLCASRWGTGGDEQYFGPGTRLTVT.

The CDR3 bases are TGTGCCAGCAGTTTACCAGGGAAGCTGGAAGCTTTCTTT. This translates into CASSLPGKLEAFF. The chain couples TRBV28 to TRBJ1-1; weak D call: TRBD1 (5 bases). The CDR3 has 13 amino acids. The V end lost 2 bases, the J end lost 8 bases, and 12 bases lay between the germline ends. Germline V lookup: CDR1 MDHEN, CDR2 SYDVKM.

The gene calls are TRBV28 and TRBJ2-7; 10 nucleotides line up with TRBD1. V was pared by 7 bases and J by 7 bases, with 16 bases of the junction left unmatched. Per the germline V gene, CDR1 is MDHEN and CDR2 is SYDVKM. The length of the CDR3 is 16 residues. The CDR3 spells CASIRLGQGSPLEQYF. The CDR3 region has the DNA TGTGCCAGCATTAGATTGGGACAGGGGTCCCCCCTAGAGCAGTACTTC.

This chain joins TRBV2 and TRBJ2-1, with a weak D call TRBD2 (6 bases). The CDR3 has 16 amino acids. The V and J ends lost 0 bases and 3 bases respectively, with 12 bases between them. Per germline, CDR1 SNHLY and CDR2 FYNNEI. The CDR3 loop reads CASSEASGEFYNEQFF. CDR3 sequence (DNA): TGTGCCAGCAGTGAAGCGTCGGGAGAGTTCTACAATGAGCAGTTCTTC.

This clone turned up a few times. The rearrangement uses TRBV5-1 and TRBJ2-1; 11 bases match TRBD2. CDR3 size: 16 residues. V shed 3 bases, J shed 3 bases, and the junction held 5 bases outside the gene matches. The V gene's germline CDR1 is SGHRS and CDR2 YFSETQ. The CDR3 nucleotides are TGCGCCAGCAGCTCCACCGGGACTAGCGGCTACAATGAGCAGTTCTTC. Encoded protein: CASSSTGTSGYNEQFF.

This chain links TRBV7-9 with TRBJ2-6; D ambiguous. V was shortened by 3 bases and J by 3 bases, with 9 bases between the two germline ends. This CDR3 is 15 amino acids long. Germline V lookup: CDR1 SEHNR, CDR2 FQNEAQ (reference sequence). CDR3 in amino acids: CASSFQAHGANVLTF. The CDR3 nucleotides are TGTGCCAGCAGCTTTCAGGCGCATGGGGCCAACGTCCTGACTTTC. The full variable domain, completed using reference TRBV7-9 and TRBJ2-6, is DTGVSQNPRHKITKRGQNVTFRCDPISEHNRLYWYRQTLGQGPEFLTYFQNEAQLEKSRLLSDRFSAERPKGSFSTLEIQRTEQGDSAMYLCASSFQAHGANVLTFGAGSRLTVL.

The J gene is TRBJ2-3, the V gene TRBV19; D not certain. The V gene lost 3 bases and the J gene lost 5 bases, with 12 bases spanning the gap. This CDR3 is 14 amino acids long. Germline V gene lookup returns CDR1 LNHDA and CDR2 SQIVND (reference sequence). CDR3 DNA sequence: TGTGCCAGTAGTATTTCGTTATCGGTAGATACGCAGTATTTT. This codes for CASSISLSVDTQYF.

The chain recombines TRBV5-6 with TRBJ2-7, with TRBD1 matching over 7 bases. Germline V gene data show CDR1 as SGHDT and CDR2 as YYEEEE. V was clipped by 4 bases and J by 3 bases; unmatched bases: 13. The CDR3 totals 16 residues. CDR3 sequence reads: CASSLLFGTVVYEQYF. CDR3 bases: TGTGCCAGCAGCCTATTATTCGGGACAGTAGTCTACGAGCAGTACTTC.

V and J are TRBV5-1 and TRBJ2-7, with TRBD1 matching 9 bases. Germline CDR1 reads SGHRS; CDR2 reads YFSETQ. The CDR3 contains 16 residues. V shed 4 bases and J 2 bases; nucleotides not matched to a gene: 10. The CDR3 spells CASSPSGQGGTYEQYF. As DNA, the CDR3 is TGCGCCAGCAGCCCCTCGGGACAGGGAGGGACCTACGAGCAGTACTTC.

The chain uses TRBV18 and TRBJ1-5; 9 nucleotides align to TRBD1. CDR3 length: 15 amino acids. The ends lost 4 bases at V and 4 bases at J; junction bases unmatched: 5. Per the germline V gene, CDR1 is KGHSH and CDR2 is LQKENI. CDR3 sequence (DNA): TGTGCCAGCTCACTTACAGGGGGCACGAATCAGCCCCAGCATTTT. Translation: CASSLTGGTNQPQHF. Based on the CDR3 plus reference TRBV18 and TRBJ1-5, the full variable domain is NAGVMQNPRHLVRRRGQEARLRCSPMKGHSHVYWYRQLPEEGLKFMVYLQKENIIDESGMPKERFSAEFPKEGPSILRIQQVVRGDSAAYFCASSLTGGTNQPQHFGDGTRLSIL.

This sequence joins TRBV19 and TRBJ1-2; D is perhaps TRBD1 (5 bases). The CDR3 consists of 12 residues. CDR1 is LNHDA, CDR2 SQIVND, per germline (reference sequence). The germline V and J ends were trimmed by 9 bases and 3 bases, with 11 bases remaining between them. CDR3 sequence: CASLGGYYGYTF. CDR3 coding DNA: TGTGCCAGCTTGGGGGGGTACTATGGCTACACCTTC.

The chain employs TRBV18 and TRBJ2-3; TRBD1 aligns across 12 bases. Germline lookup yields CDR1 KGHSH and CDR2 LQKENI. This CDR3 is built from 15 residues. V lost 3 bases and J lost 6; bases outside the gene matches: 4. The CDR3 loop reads CASSPGQGASDTQYF. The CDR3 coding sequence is TGTGCCAGCTCACCGGGACAGGGGGCTTCGGATACGCAGTATTTT.

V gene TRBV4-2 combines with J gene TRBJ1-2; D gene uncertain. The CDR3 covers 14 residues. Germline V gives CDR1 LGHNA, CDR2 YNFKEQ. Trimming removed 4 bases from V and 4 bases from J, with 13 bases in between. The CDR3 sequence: CASSPDAETYGYTF. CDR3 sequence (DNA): TGTGCCAGCAGCCCAGACGCAGAAACCTATGGCTACACCTTC.